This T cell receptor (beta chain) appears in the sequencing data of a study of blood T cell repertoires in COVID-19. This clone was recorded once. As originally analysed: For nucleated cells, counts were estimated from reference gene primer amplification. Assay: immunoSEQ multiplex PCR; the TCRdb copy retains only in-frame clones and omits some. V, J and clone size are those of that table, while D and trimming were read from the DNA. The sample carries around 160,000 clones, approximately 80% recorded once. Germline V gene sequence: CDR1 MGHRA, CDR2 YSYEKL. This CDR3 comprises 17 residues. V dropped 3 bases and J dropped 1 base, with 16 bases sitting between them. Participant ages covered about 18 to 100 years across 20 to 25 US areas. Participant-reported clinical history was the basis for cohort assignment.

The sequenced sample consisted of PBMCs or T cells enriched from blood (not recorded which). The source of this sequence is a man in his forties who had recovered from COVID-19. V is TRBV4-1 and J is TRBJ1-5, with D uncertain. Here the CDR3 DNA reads TGCGCCAGCAGCCAGCCCTCCACTCGACTCAGCAATCAGCCCCAGCATTTT. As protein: CASSQPSTRLSNQPQHF.